A single sample is the source of the 16 T cell receptor beta chains below, sequenced in a study of blood T cell repertoires in COVID-19. Clones were read by immunoSEQ multiplex PCR, and TCRdb kept only the in-frame ones, dropping some. The table shows some 160,000 clones, with 78% occurring only once. Source material: peripheral blood. The receptors originated from an elderly woman with acute or convalescent COVID-19.

The CDR3 here is CASSSGQGGARDGYTF. CDR3 coding DNA: TGTGCCAGCAGTTCCGGACAGGGAGGTGCGAGGGATGGCTACACCTTC. J is TRBJ1-2 and V is TRBV6-6; 8 bases map to TRBD1. The junction had 13 bases not matched to a gene; V was cut back by 4 bases and J by 6 bases. The CDR3 is 16 residues long. CDR1 is MNHNY, CDR2 SVGAGI, per germline (reference sequence).

A single count supports this clone. This sequence joins TRBV7-6 and TRBJ2-1; 7 bases fit TRBD1. Germline V gene data show CDR1 as SGHVS and CDR2 as FNYEAQ. The CDR3 extends over 12 amino acids. With V trimmed by 5 bases and J by 8 bases, 3 bases remained unmatched. Here the CDR3 DNA reads TGTGCCAGCAGCCGACAGGGCTATGAGCAGTTCTTC. This translates into CASSRQGYEQFF. The whole variable domain, filled in from reference TRBV7-6 and TRBJ2-1, reads GAGVSQSPRYKVTKRGQDVALRCDPISGHVSLYWYRQALGQGPEFLTYFNYEAQQDKSGLPNDRFSAERPEGSISTLTIQRTEQRDSAMYRCASSRQGYEQFFGPGTRLTVL.

The rearrangement joins TRBV7-3 to TRBJ2-1, with 8 positions matching TRBD2. Germline CDR1 reads SGHTA; CDR2 reads FQGTGA. This CDR3 is built from 15 residues. V lost 4 bases, J lost 4 bases, and 6 bases stayed unmatched. The CDR3 DNA reads TGTGCCAGCAGCTCTCAGCGGGAGAGTTACAATGAGCAGTTCTTC. Residues: CASSSQRESYNEQFF.

This clone was seen only a few times. The chain has TRBV14 and TRBJ1-6; TRBD1 is a possible D gene (6 bases). Germline assignment: CDR1 SGHDN and CDR2 FVKESK. Trimming removed 0 bases from V and 13 bases from J, with 19 bases in between. The length of the CDR3 is 16 residues. The chain's CDR3 is CASSQEHRAYFTPLHF. DNA of the CDR3: TGTGCCAGCAGCCAAGAGCACAGGGCTTACTTTACTCCCCTCCACTTT.

The chain combines TRBV5-1 with TRBJ2-7, with 10 positions matching TRBD1. The CDR3 has 13 residues. The junction had 3 bases not matched to a gene; V was cut back by 4 bases and J by 5 bases. Germline values: CDR1 SGHRS, CDR2 YFSETQ. The CDR3 coding sequence is TGCGCCAGCAGCCAGGGACAGGGGAACGAGCAGTACTTC. Translation: CASSQGQGNEQYF.

V and J are TRBV14 and TRBJ1-6; 10 bases match TRBD1. Germline assignment: CDR1 SGHDN and CDR2 FVKESK. This CDR3 region has 20 residues. V trimming: 4 bases; J trimming: 1 base; junction bases outside the gene matches: 13. The CDR3 bases are TGTGCCAGCAGCCGATTTTCACCGGGACAGGGGTTGTCCTATAATTCACCCCTCCACTTT. This codes for CASSRFSPGQGLSYNSPLHF.

This rearrangement joins TRBV7-6 to TRBJ2-1; 9 positions agree with TRBD2. The CDR3 consists of 16 residues. V was clipped by 5 bases and J by 3 bases; unmatched bases: 8. Germline values: CDR1 SGHVS, CDR2 FNYEAQ. This CDR3 is CASSISGSGGYNEQFF. The CDR3 nucleotides are TGTGCCAGCAGCATTAGCGGGAGTGGGGGCTACAATGAGCAGTTCTTC.

In this sample, this clone turned up a few times. V gene TRBV6-6 combines with J gene TRBJ1-6, with 7 bases fitting TRBD1. CDR3 size: 16 residues. Germline V gives CDR1 MNHNY, CDR2 SVGAGI (reference sequence). V lost 5 bases to trimming and J lost 2 bases; unmatched junction nucleotides: 6. The CDR3: CASSLRQGPYNSPLHF. Written as DNA, the CDR3 is TGTGCCAGCAGTCTTCGACAGGGCCCCTATAATTCACCCCTCCACTTT.

This rearrangement joins TRBV6-1 to TRBJ2-7; D gene uncertain. This CDR3 is 12 amino acids long. Germline CDR1 and CDR2: MNHNS and SASEGT. The ends were cut back, 2 bases at V and 5 bases at J, with 7 bases in the middle. For the CDR3, the DNA is TGTGCCAGCAGTGAAATAGTGAACGAGCAGTACTTC. Its translation: CASSEIVNEQYF.

The genes are TRBV18 and TRBJ1-1; TRBD1 is a possible D gene (5 bases). Germline V gives CDR1 KGHSH, CDR2 LQKENI. The V end was cut by 1 base, the J end by 7 bases, with 13 bases between. The CDR3 length is 14 residues. The chain's CDR3 is CASSPQGRENEAFF. CDR3 nucleotide sequence: TGTGCCAGCTCACCACAGGGCAGGGAAAATGAAGCTTTCTTT. The variable domain in full, completed from reference TRBV18 and TRBJ1-1, reads NAGVMQNPRHLVRRRGQEARLRCSPMKGHSHVYWYRQLPEEGLKFMVYLQKENIIDESGMPKERFSAEFPKEGPSILRIQQVVRGDSAAYFCASSPQGRENEAFFGQGTRLTVV.

This clone was observed a few times. The rearrangement uses TRBV30 and TRBJ1-3; the D is unclear. There are 15 residues in the CDR3. Trimming took 5 bases from V and 0 from J, leaving 14 bases between them. The germline CDR1 and CDR2 sequences are GTSNPN and SVGIG (reference sequence). In DNA form, the CDR3 reads TGTGCCTGGCGTCGATGGTACTACTCTGGAAACACCATATATTTT. Translating gives CAWRRWYYSGNTIYF.

This chain joins TRBV28 and TRBJ2-7; D possibly corresponds to TRBD2 (5 bases). V lost 8 bases to trimming and J lost 0 bases, with 14 bases between them. This CDR3 has 14 amino acids. CDR1 is MDHEN, CDR2 SYDVKM, per germline. The DNA of the CDR3 is TGTGCCAGCCAAGGACTCCTACCCTCCTACGAGCAGTACTTC. Its protein product is CASQGLLPSYEQYF.

The CDR3 spells CASSLRYRGGNTGELFF. The CDR3 DNA follows: TGTGCCAGCAGCTTACGCTATCGCGGGGGAAACACCGGGGAGCTGTTTTTT. The V and J genes are TRBV7-2 and TRBJ2-2; 7 bases agree with TRBD2. Germline trimming cut 2 bases from V and 2 bases from J; bases unmatched to any gene: 8. There are 17 residues in the CDR3. CDR1 SGHTA and CDR2 FQGNSA come from the germline V gene.

The chain employs TRBV5-1 and TRBJ2-7; D is uncertain. CDR1 and CDR2 from the germline V gene are SGHRS and YFSETQ. There are 13 residues in the CDR3. Deletions cut 3 bases from V and 5 bases from J, with 12 bases between. CDR3 amino acids: CASSSLGANEQYF. CDR3 in DNA: TGCGCCAGCAGCTCCCTGGGCGCCAACGAGCAGTACTTC.

This chain connects TRBV28 to TRBJ1-2; no clear D. V shed 3 bases and J shed 8 bases, with 16 bases lying between them. CDR3 size: 14 residues. Germline V CDR1 and CDR2: MDHEN, SYDVKM. CDR3 nucleotide sequence: TGTGCCAGCAGTTTTACGGGGATAAGGTCAGGCTACACCTTC. Translated: CASSFTGIRSGYTF.

This chain uses TRBV5-1 with TRBJ2-7, with 13 bases fitting TRBD2. Germline values: CDR1 SGHRS, CDR2 YFSETQ. V dropped 4 bases and J dropped 3; count of bases not matched to a gene: 7. The CDR3 has 16 amino acids. CDR3 sequence reads: CASSPTGTSGNYEQYF. The CDR3 DNA is TGCGCCAGCAGCCCAACCGGGACTAGCGGGAACTACGAGCAGTACTTC.